These 23 T cell receptor beta chains share one sample of origin, sequenced in a study of blood T cell repertoires in COVID-19. Profiling relied on immunoSEQ multiplex PCR, and the TCRdb table lists in-frame clones only, not all of them. The table includes fewer than 350,000 clones, approximately 86% detected once. Source material: PBMCs or T cells enriched from blood (not recorded which). The source is a woman in her forties with acute COVID-19.

The chain employs TRBV27 and TRBJ1-6; TRBD1 matches 8 bases. Losses at the gene ends were 6 bases for V and 4 bases for J; bases not matched to a gene: 11. This CDR3 is built from 17 residues. Looked up from germline, CDR1 is MNHEY and CDR2 is SMNVEV (reference sequence). This CDR3 is CASRPDPGQGYNSPLHF. Here the CDR3 DNA reads TGTGCCAGCAGACCCGACCCCGGACAGGGTTATAATTCACCCCTCCACTTT.

The chain joins TRBV6-5 to TRBJ1-1, with D tentatively TRBD1 (6 bases). Germline V gene lookup returns CDR1 MNHEY and CDR2 SVGAGI. The CDR3 extends over 16 amino acids. Trimming shortened V by 4 bases and J by 0 bases, and 15 bases separated the two germline ends. CDR3 region: CASSSATGSVNTEAFF. The DNA of the CDR3 is TGTGCCAGCAGTTCCGCGACAGGCTCCGTGAACACTGAAGCTTTCTTT.

The chain is built from TRBV18 and TRBJ1-1; tentatively, D is TRBD1 (6 bases). Trimming stripped 3 bases from V and 0 bases from J, with 11 bases between. This CDR3 has 15 amino acids. Germline V gene lookup returns CDR1 KGHSH and CDR2 LQKENI. CDR3 nucleotides: TGTGCCAGCTCACCGAACACAGGGTTGAACACTGAAGCTTTCTTT. Translation gives CASSPNTGLNTEAFF.

The chain is built from TRBV28 and TRBJ1-5; 7 bases are a match to TRBD1. The CDR3 covers 14 residues. V lost 4 bases to trimming and J lost 2 bases; unmatched junction nucleotides: 2. Germline V gene sequence: CDR1 MDHEN, CDR2 SYDVKM. CDR3 sequence reads: CASSSTGRNQPQHF. The CDR3 DNA sequence: TGTGCCAGCAGTTCGACAGGGCGCAATCAGCCCCAGCATTTT.

The V call is TRBV2, the J call TRBJ2-6; TRBD1 might be the D (7 bases). V was clipped by 8 bases and J by 11 bases, with 25 bases between them. The CDR3 is 16 residues long. Germline V gene sequence: CDR1 SNHLY, CDR2 FYNNEI. The DNA of the CDR3 is TGTGCCAGCGGCCGGACAGGTTCTTCTTCTAGCGACGTCCTGACTTTC. Translating gives CASGRTGSSSSDVLTF.

V is TRBV6-1 and J is TRBJ1-5; perhaps TRBD1 as D (6 bases). Germline lookup yields CDR1 MNHNS and CDR2 SASEGT. The V and J ends lost 3 bases and 0 bases respectively, with 12 bases between them. CDR3 length: 16 residues. The CDR3 DNA follows: TGTGCCAGCAGTGAGCCGTGGACAGCTAGCAATCAGCCCCAGCATTTT. Protein: CASSEPWTASNQPQHF.

The chain uses TRBV5-4 and TRBJ2-7; possibly TRBD2 for D (5 bases). Germline V CDR1 and CDR2: SGHNT, YYREEE (reference sequence). Trimming shortened V by 4 bases and J by 3 bases, and 20 bases separated the two germline ends. This CDR3 region has 16 residues. The CDR3 is CASSPTGRSPGYEQYF. CDR3 coding DNA: TGTGCCAGCAGCCCCACGGGAAGGTCCCCGGGCTACGAGCAGTACTTC.

This clone was recorded once. The chain recombines TRBV18 with TRBJ2-7; 7 bases match TRBD1. From germline, CDR1 is KGHSH and CDR2 LQKENI. After removal of 0 bases from V and 2 bases from J, the junction contained 7 bases not matched to a gene. This CDR3 region has 16 residues. The CDR3 DNA sequence: TGTGCCAGCTCACCACCGGGCTGGCAGGGGGCCTACGAGCAGTACTTC. Translated, it gives CASSPPGWQGAYEQYF.

V is TRBV7-2 and J is TRBJ2-1; 8 bases agree with TRBD2. The CDR3 consists of 15 residues. Germline assignment: CDR1 SGHTA and CDR2 FQGNSA. After removal of 2 bases from V and 3 bases from J, the junction contained 3 bases not matched to a gene. The CDR3 reads CASSLTSGRYNEQFF. DNA of the CDR3: TGTGCCAGCAGCTTAACTAGCGGCCGCTACAATGAGCAGTTCTTC.

V usage is TRBV11-2 and J usage is TRBJ2-7, with D tentatively TRBD2 (6 bases). The ends were cut back, 5 bases at V and 6 bases at J, with 20 bases in the middle. Germline values: CDR1 SGHAT, CDR2 FQNNGV. This CDR3 is 15 amino acids long. This CDR3 reads CASSLGGLIRGEQYF. In DNA, the CDR3 is TGTGCCAGCAGCCTTGGGGGGTTGATCCGAGGCGAGCAGTACTTC.

The rearrangement joins TRBV2 to TRBJ2-5; D possibly corresponds to TRBD1 (6 bases). CDR1 is SNHLY, CDR2 FYNNEI, per germline. The CDR3 is made up of 14 amino acids. Trimming pared 1 base from V and 4 bases from J, leaving 10 bases between. CDR3 DNA sequence: TGTGCCAGCAGTGAAGGGGGGCAAAGAGAGACCCAGTACTTC. It is translated as CASSEGGQRETQYF.

The chain combines TRBV18 with TRBJ1-3; 9 positions agree with TRBD1. Germline V lookup: CDR1 KGHSH, CDR2 LQKENI. CDR3 length equals 16 residues. Germline trimming cut 6 bases from V and 0 bases from J; bases unmatched to any gene: 6. CDR3 sequence: CASSATGGDSGNTIYF. CDR3 nucleotide sequence: TGTGCCAGCTCTGCCACAGGGGGCGACTCTGGAAACACCATATATTTT.

The chain couples TRBV4-3 to TRBJ1-5; possibly TRBD1 for D (5 bases). CDR1 is LGHNA, CDR2 YSLEER, per germline. Trimming removed 1 base from V and 4 bases from J, with 11 bases in between. The CDR3 extends over 15 amino acids. CDR3 sequence (DNA): TGCGCCAGCAGCCAAGCGGCAGGGTCAAATCAGCCCCAGCATTTT. It yields the protein CASSQAAGSNQPQHF.

V is TRBV4-1 and J is TRBJ1-6; D is possibly TRBD1 (6 bases). The V gene lost 0 bases and the J gene lost 10 bases, with 22 bases spanning the gap. The V gene's germline CDR1 is MGHRA and CDR2 YSYEKL. The CDR3 runs to 18 residues. For the CDR3, the DNA is TGCGCCAGCAGCCAAGAAGGTAGGAAGACAGGCCTCGGGTCACCCCTCCACTTT. Translation: CASSQEGRKTGLGSPLHF.

The chain is built from TRBV6-2 or TRBV6-3 and TRBJ2-7, with 8 positions matching TRBD2. The CDR3 consists of 15 residues. V shed 6 bases and J 1 base; nucleotides not matched to a gene: 8. CDR1 and CDR2 from the germline V gene are MNHEY and SVGEGT. CDR3 protein: CASSETSVGSYEQYF. CDR3 sequence (DNA): TGTGCCAGCAGCGAGACTAGCGTAGGATCCTACGAGCAGTACTTC.

V gene TRBV7-8 combines with J gene TRBJ2-1; D unclear. The CDR3 totals 18 residues. V dropped 1 base and J dropped 0 bases, with 16 bases sitting between them. Germline assignment: CDR1 SGHVS and CDR2 FQNEAQ. This CDR3 reads CASSLGALLSYSYNEQFF. CDR3 bases: TGTGCCAGCAGCTTAGGAGCTTTACTCTCGTACTCCTACAATGAGCAGTTCTTC. Complete variable domain (other parts from reference TRBV7-8 and TRBJ2-1): GAGVSQSPRYKVAKRGQDVALRCDPISGHVSLFWYQQALGQGPEFLTYFQNEAQLDKSGLPSDRFFAERPEGSVSTLKIQRTQQEDSAVYLCASSLGALLSYSYNEQFFGPGTRLTVL.

The chain joins TRBV7-3 to TRBJ2-7; maybe TRBD2 (7 bases). Trimming cost V 5 bases and J 5 bases, with 16 bases left between them. From germline, CDR1 is SGHTA and CDR2 FQGTGA. The CDR3 is 14 amino acids. Written as DNA, the CDR3 is TGTGCCAGCAGCCCTCAAGGGGGGGGTAACGAGCAGTACTTC. Translating it yields CASSPQGGGNEQYF.

The chain has TRBV18 and TRBJ2-1; D not certain. Germline V gives CDR1 KGHSH, CDR2 LQKENI. V was cut by 2 bases and J by 4 bases, with 18 bases left in between. CDR3 length: 17 residues. The CDR3 here is CASSPTAPRSKYNEQFF. CDR3 coding DNA: TGTGCCAGCTCACCAACAGCCCCCAGATCGAAATACAATGAGCAGTTCTTC.

This chain joins TRBV20-1 and TRBJ2-7; the D gene is possibly TRBD2 (6 bases). There are 10 residues in the CDR3. V shed 5 bases and J shed 4 bases, with 6 bases lying between them. Germline V gene lookup returns CDR1 DFQATT and CDR2 SNEGSKA (reference sequence). The CDR3 reads CSAGTYEQYF. For the CDR3, the DNA is TGCAGTGCTGGGACTTACGAGCAGTACTTC.

The V call is TRBV2, the J call TRBJ2-3; weak D call: TRBD2 (5 bases). V was cut by 3 bases and J by 6 bases, with 13 bases left in between. The CDR3 has 14 residues. The V gene's germline CDR1 is SNHLY and CDR2 FYNNEI. The CDR3 DNA is TGTGCCAGCAGTGACGGAGGTGGGCGCGATACGCAGTATTTT. It specifies CASSDGGGRDTQYF.

The chain carries TRBV6-6 and TRBJ1-2; 7 bases agree with TRBD1. Germline loops: CDR1 MNHNY, CDR2 SVGAGI (reference sequence). The CDR3 loop spans 15 amino acids. The junction had 12 bases not matched to a gene; V was cut back by 3 bases and J by 8 bases. The CDR3 loop reads CASSYGGQPSGGYTF. CDR3 nucleotide sequence: TGTGCCAGCAGTTATGGGGGACAGCCCTCAGGGGGCTACACCTTC.

Here the CDR3 reads CASSYKGRDTEAFF. CDR3 DNA: TGTGCCAGCAGTTACAAAGGCAGGGACACTGAAGCTTTCTTT. This rearrangement joins TRBV6-5 to TRBJ1-1; weak D call: TRBD1 (5 bases). The ends were cut back, 2 bases at V and 3 bases at J, with 10 bases in the middle. The CDR3 has 14 residues. CDR1 is MNHEY, CDR2 SVGAGI, per germline.

The rearrangement links TRBV18 to TRBJ2-1; perhaps TRBD2 as D (6 bases). The germline gives CDR1 KGHSH, CDR2 LQKENI. The CDR3 has 19 amino acids. Deletions cut 1 base from V and 0 bases from J, with 19 bases between. CDR3 protein: CASSPLSPGSGYSYNEQFF. The CDR3 DNA reads TGTGCCAGCTCACCACTGAGTCCGGGTAGCGGATACTCCTACAATGAGCAGTTCTTC. The full variable domain, rest sourced from reference TRBV18 and TRBJ2-1, is NAGVMQNPRHLVRRRGQEARLRCSPMKGHSHVYWYRQLPEEGLKFMVYLQKENIIDESGMPKERFSAEFPKEGPSILRIQQVVRGDSAAYFCASSPLSPGSGYSYNEQFFGPGTRLTVL.